This TCR beta chain was identified during a study of chemoradiotherapy in HPV16-positive cancers. The overall study: Functional T-cell assays on two HPV16-positive patients' cells defined candidate HPV-specific clones and common TCR motifs.

This clone is a singleton in its sample. The antigen is not known. Samples were taken several times over chemoradiotherapy. The CDR3 is 17 amino acids. Overall study results and limits: During treatment, candidate HPV-specific clones and E7-related motifs expanded in tumor. Functional assays defining HPV-specific T cells used only a couple of HPV16-positive patients.

The protocol was immunoSEQ multiplex PCR, while the TCRdb copy is restricted to in-frame clones and leaves out a portion. The sample shows over 6,000 clones, 88% of them seen only once. The receptor was isolated from a human donor with HPV-associated anogenital cancer. This material consisted of tumor tissue, taken from a patient who underwent chemoradiotherapy. The chain joins TRBV21-1 to TRBJ1-1. TRBV21-1 is a pseudogene locus. The CDR3 spells CASSKDPGRMMNTEAFF. CDR3 DNA: TGTGCCAGCAGCAAAGACCCGGGACGGATGATGAACACTGAAGCTTTCTTT.